This T cell receptor (beta chain) was identified during a study of technical replicates of blood from a few donors. The table came from immunoSEQ multiplex PCR; TCRdb's copy has only in-frame clones and leaves some out. Among around 98,000 clones listed, 90% to 96% were seen once. The receptor's source is a human donor in good health. Sequenced sample: T cells isolated from PBMCs.

The DNA of the CDR3 is TGTGCCTGGGGCAGAGGAGGCTATGGCTACACCTTC. Amino acids: CAWGRGGYGYTF. The chain recombines TRBV30 with TRBJ1-2; D unclear. The V end was cut by 5 bases, the J end by 4 bases, with 11 bases between. The CDR3 sequence is 12 residues long. The germline V gene encodes CDR1 GTSNPN and CDR2 SVGIG (reference sequence). The full variable domain, with the rest looked up from reference TRBV30 and TRBJ1-2, is SQTIHQWPATLVQPVGSPLSLECTVEGTSNPNLYWYRQAAGRGLQLLFYSVGIGQISSEVPQNLSASRPQDRQFILSSKKLLLSDSGFYLCAWGRGGYGYTFGSGTRLTVV.